This TCR beta chain derives from a study of blood T cell repertoires in COVID-19. Study-level information: Collection of acute and convalescent COVID-19 samples took place in the United States, Italy and Spain. Nucleic acid was either cDNA or gDNA, and it came from T cells, B-cell-depleted T cells, or PBMCs.

In the study's own analysis: Reference gene primer amplification yielded estimated nucleated cell counts. Generated by immunoSEQ multiplex PCR, the TCRdb table keeps only in-frame clones and is missing some. V and J calls and clone size come straight from that table; D and trimming were deduced from the DNA. The sample contains 100,000 to 150,000 clones, around 87% of which appear only once. Germline CDR1 MNHEY, CDR2 SVGAGI. CDR3 length equals 15 residues. The V and J ends lost 0 bases and 6 bases respectively, with 15 bases between them. The sample comprised peripheral blood. The V gene is TRBV6-5, the J gene TRBJ2-7, with TRBD1 as a possible D gene (5 bases). This TCR came from a woman in her sixties or seventies with acute or convalescent COVID-19. The DNA for the CDR3 is TGTGCCAGCAGTTACTCTCCAGGGATCGGGTCCGAGCAGTACTTC. Residues: CASSYSPGIGSEQYF.